Sequencing of this T cell receptor (beta chain) was carried out in a study of blood T cell repertoires in COVID-19. Overall study: The origin of the acute and convalescent COVID-19 samples was the United States, Italy and Spain. In each case, the material was cDNA or gDNA derived from T cells, B-cell-depleted T cells, or PBMCs.

Living in 24 US areas, the participants were between about 18 and 100 years of age. Sequenced by immunoSEQ multiplex PCR; TCRdb stores in-frame clones only, minus some. The sample lists about 480,000 clones; around 89% were seen once. This CDR3 has 14 residues. Per germline, CDR1 LGHDT and CDR2 YNNKEL (reference sequence). V lost 4 bases to trimming and J lost 2 bases; unmatched junction nucleotides: 2. The rearrangement joins TRBV3-1 (or the pseudogene TRBV3-2) to TRBJ2-7; TRBD2 aligns across 10 bases. The sequence came from a woman aged 40 to 50 who had recovered from COVID-19. Sequenced material: PBMCs or T cells enriched from blood (not recorded which). DNA of the CDR3: TGTGCCAGCAGCCCACTAGCGGGGCCCTACGAGCAGTACTTC. It specifies CASSPLAGPYEQYF.